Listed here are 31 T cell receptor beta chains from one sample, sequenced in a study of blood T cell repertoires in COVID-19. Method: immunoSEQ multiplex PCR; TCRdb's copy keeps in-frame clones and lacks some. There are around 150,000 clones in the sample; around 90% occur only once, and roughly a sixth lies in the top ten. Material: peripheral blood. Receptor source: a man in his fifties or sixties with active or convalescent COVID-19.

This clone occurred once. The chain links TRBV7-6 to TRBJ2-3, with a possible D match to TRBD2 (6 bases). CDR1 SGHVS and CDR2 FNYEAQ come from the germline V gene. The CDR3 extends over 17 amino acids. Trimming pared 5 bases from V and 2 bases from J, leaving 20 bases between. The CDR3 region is CASSQLSGLSFTDTQYF. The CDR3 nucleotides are TGTGCCAGCAGCCAATTGAGCGGGTTGAGCTTCACAGATACGCAGTATTTT.

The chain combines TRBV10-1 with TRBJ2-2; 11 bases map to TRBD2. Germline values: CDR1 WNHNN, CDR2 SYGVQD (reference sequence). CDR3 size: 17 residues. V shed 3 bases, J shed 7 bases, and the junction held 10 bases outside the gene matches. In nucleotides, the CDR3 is TGCGCCAGCAGTGAATTAGCGGGAGGGCCGGTTATCGGGGAGCTGTTTTTT. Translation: CASSELAGGPVIGELFF.

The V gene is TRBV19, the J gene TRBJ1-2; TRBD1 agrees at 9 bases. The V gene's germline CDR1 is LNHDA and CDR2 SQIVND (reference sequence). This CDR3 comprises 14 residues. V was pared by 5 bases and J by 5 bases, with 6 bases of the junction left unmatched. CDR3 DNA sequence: TGTGCCAGTAGTCGGACAGGGGTAGTGTATGGCTACACCTTC. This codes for CASSRTGVVYGYTF.

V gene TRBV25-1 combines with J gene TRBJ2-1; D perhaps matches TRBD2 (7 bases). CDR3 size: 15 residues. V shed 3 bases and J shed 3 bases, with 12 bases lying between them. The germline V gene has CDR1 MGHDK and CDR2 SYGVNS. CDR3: CASSDSGGNYNEQFF. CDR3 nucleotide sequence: TGTGCCAGCAGTGATTCGGGGGGCAACTACAATGAGCAGTTCTTC.

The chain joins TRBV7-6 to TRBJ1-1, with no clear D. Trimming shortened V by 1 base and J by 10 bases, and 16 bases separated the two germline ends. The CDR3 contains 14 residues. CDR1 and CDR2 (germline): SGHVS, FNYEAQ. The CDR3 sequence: CASSLEGARSIAFF. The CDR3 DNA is TGTGCCAGCAGCTTAGAGGGAGCACGAAGTATAGCTTTCTTT.

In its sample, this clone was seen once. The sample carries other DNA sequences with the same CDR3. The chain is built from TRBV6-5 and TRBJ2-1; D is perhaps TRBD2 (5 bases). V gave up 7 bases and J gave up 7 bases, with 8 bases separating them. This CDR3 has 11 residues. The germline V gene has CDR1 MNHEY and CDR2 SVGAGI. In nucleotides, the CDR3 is TGTGCCAGCACACGGGGTAATGAGCAGTTCTTC. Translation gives CASTRGNEQFF.

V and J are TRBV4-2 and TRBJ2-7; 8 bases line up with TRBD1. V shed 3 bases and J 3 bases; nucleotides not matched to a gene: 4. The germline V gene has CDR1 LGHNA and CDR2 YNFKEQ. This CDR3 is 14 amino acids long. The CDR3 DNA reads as TGTGCCAGCAGCCAGGGACAGGCTAACTACGAGCAGTACTTC. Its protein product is CASSQGQANYEQYF.

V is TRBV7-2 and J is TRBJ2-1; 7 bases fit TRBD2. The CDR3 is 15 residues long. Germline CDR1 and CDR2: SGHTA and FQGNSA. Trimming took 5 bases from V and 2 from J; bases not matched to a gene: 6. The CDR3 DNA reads TGTGCCAGCAGCCCTGTAGCGGGCCCCTACAATGAGCAGTTCTTC. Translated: CASSPVAGPYNEQFF.

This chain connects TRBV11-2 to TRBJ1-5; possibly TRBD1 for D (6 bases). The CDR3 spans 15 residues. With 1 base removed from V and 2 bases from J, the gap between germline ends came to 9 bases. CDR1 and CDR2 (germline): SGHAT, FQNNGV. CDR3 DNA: TGTGCCAGCAGCTTAGGGGCAGGGGGCAATCAGCCCCAGCATTTT. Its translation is CASSLGAGGNQPQHF.

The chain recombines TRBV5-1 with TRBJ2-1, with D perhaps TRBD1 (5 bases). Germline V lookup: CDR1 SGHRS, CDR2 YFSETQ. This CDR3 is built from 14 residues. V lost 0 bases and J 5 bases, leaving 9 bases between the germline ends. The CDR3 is CASSLGGWDNEQFF. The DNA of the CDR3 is TGCGCCAGCAGCTTGGGGGGCTGGGACAATGAGCAGTTCTTC.

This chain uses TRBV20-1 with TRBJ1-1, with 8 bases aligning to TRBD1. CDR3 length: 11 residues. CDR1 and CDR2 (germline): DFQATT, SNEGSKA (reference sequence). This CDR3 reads CRGQVNTEAFF. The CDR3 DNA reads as TGCAGGGGACAGGTAAACACTGAAGCTTTCTTT.

The CDR3 DNA follows: TGTGCCATCAGTGAGTCAGGGGCTAGCAATCAGCCCCAGCATTTT. Amino acid sequence: CAISESGASNQPQHF. V and J are TRBV10-3 and TRBJ1-5; D perhaps matches TRBD1 (5 bases). The V end lost 0 bases, the J end lost 0 bases, and 6 bases lay between the germline ends. The germline CDR1 and CDR2 sequences are ENHRY and SYGVKD. The CDR3 runs 15 residues.

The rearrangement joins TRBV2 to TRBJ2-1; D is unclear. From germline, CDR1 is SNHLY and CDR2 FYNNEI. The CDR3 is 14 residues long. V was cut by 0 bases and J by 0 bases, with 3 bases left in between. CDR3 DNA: TGTGCCAGCAGTGAAGCGAGCTCCTACAATGAGCAGTTCTTC. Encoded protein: CASSEASSYNEQFF.

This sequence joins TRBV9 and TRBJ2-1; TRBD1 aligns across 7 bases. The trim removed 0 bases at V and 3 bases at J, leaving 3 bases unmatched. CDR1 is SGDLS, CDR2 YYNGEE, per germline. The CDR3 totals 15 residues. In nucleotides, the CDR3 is TGTGCCAGCAGCGTAGAGGGACAGCTCTACAATGAGCAGTTCTTC. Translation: CASSVEGQLYNEQFF.

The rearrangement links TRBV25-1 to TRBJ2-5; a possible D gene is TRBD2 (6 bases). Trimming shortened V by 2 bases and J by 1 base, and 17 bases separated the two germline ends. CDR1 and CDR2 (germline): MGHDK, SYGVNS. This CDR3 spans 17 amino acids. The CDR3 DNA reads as TGTGCCAGCAGTGAAAGACCGGGACTGTCCTCCCAAGAGACCCAGTACTTC. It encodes CASSERPGLSSQETQYF.

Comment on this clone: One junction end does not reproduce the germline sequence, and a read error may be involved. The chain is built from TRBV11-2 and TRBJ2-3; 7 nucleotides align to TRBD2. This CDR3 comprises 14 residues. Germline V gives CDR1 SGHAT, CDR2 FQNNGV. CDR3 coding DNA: TGTGCCAGCAGCTTAGAGCCCCGTTTTTCGGGGGGAGGGTTT. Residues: CASSLEPRFSGGGF.

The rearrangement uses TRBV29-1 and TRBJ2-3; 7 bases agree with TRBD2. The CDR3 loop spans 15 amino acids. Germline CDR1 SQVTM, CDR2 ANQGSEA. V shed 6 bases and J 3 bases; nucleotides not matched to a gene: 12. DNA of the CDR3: TGCAGCGTATTGGGGGGGAGGGAGGAAACAGATACGCAGTATTTT. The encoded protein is CSVLGGREETDTQYF.

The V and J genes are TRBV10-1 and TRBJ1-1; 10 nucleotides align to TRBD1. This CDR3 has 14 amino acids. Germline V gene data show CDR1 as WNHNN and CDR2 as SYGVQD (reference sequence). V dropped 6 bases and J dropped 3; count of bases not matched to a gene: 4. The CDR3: CASRGQGRHTEAFF. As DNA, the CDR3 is TGCGCCAGCAGGGGACAGGGGCGGCACACTGAAGCTTTCTTT.

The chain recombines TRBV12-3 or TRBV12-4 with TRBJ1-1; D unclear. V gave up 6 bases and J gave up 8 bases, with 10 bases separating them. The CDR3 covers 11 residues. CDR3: CASRWASEAFF. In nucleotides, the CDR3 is TGTGCCAGCAGATGGGCCTCCGAAGCTTTCTTT.

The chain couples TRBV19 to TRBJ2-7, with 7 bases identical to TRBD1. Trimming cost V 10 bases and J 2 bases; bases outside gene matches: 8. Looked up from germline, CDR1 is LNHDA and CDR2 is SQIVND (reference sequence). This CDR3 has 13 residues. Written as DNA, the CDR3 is TGTGCCACCTTACAGGGGCCAACCTACGAGCAGTACTTC. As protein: CATLQGPTYEQYF.

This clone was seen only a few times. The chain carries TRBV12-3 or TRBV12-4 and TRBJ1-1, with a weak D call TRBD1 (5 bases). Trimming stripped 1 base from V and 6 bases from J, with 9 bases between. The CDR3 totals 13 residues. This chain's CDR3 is CASSLGGEAEAFF. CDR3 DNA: TGTGCCAGCAGTTTAGGGGGGGAAGCTGAAGCTTTCTTT.

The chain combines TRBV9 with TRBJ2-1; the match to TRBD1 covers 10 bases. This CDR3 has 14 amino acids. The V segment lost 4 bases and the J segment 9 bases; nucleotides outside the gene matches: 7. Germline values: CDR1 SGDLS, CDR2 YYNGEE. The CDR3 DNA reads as TGTGCCAGCAGCCCAGGACAGGGGGGTGGTGAGCAGTTCTTC. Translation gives CASSPGQGGGEQFF.

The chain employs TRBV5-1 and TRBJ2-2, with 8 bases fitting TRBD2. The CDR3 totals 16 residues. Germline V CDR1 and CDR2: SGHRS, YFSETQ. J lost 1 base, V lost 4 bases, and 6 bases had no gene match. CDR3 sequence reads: CASSTTSGKNTGELFF. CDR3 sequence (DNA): TGCGCCAGCAGCACCACTAGCGGCAAGAACACCGGGGAGCTGTTTTTT.

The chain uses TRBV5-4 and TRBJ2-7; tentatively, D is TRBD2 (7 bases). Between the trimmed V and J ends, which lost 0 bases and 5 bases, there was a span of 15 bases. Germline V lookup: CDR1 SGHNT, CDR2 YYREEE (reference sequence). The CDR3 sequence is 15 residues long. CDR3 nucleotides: TGTGCCAGCAGCTTGGGGTCCGGGGGGCCAAACGAGCAGTACTTC. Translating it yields CASSLGSGGPNEQYF.

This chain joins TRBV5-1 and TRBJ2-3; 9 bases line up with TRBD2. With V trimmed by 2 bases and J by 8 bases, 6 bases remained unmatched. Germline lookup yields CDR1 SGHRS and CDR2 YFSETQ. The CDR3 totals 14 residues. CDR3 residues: CASSFPSGEATQYF. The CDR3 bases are TGCGCCAGCAGCTTTCCTAGCGGGGAGGCTACGCAGTATTTT.

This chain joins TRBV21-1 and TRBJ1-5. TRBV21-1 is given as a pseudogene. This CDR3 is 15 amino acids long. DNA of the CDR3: TGTGCCAGCAGCGTCGAGCGGGAGAGCAATCAGCCCCAGCATTTT. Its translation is CASSVERESNQPQHF.

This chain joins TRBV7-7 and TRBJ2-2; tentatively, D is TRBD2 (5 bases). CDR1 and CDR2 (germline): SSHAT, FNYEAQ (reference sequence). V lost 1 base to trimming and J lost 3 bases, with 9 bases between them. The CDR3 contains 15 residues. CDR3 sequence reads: CASSLVAADTGELFF. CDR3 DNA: TGTGCCAGCAGCTTAGTGGCAGCGGACACCGGGGAGCTGTTTTTT. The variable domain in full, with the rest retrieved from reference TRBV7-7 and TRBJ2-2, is GAGVSQSPRYKVTKRGQDVTLRCDPISSHATLYWYQQALGQGPEFLTYFNYEAQPDKSGLPSDRFSAERPEGSISTLTIQRTEQRDSAMYRCASSLVAADTGELFFGEGSRLTVL.

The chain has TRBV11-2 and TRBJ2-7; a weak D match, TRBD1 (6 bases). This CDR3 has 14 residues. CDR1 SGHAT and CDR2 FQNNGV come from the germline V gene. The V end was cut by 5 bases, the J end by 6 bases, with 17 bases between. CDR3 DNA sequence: TGTGCCAGCAGCACAGGGACGAACGCCGGCGAGCAGTACTTC. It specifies CASSTGTNAGEQYF.

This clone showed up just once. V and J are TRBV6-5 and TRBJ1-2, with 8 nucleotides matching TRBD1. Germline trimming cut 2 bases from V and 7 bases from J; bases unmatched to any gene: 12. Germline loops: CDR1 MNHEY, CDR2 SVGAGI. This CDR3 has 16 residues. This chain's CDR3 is CASSYTGGQGALGYTF. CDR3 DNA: TGTGCCAGCAGTTACACTGGGGGTCAGGGGGCGCTTGGCTACACCTTC.

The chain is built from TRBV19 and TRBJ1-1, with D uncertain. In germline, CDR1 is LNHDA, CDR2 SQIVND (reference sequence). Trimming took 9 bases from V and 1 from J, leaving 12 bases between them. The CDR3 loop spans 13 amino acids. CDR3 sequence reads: CASADQRNTEAFF. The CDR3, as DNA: TGTGCCAGCGCAGATCAGCGGAACACTGAAGCTTTCTTT.

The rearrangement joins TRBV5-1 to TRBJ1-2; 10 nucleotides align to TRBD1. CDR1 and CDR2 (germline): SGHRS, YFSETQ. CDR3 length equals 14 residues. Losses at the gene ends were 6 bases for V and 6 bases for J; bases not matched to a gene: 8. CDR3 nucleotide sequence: TGCGCCAGCACGGGGGGACAGGGGTCGGATGGCTACACCTTC. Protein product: CASTGGQGSDGYTF.